The 30 T cell receptor beta chains listed next were all sequenced from one sample in a study of blood T cell repertoires in COVID-19. Here immunoSEQ multiplex PCR was the method, and the copy in TCRdb shows in-frame clones only, minus some. The top ten hold 4% to 5.5% of the sample, which has approximately 300,000 clones, 85% to 90% seen once. Material for sequencing was PBMCs or T cells enriched from blood (not recorded which). The receptors come from a woman aged 18-30 years with acute COVID-19.

V usage is TRBV28 and J usage is TRBJ2-1; TRBD2 might be the D (6 bases). The V and J ends lost 4 bases and 6 bases respectively, with 16 bases between them. The CDR3 is 15 residues long. Germline CDR1 reads MDHEN; CDR2 reads SYDVKM. DNA for the CDR3: TGTGCCAGCAGTTCCGCCGGGACTTCAAGCAATGAGCAGTTCTTC. Translating gives CASSSAGTSSNEQFF.

Written as DNA, the CDR3 is TGTGCCAGCAGTGGGGGAGGTGACAGCTCTGGGGCCAACGTCCTGACTTTC. Residues: CASSGGGDSSGANVLTF. The rearrangement links TRBV7-8 to TRBJ2-6, with D perhaps TRBD2 (6 bases). The V end was cut by 6 bases, the J end by 0 bases, with 15 bases between. Germline-derived CDR1 and CDR2 are SGHVS and FQNEAQ. CDR3 length: 17 amino acids.

The chain joins TRBV24-1 to TRBJ1-2, with 7 bases fitting TRBD1. The germline V gene has CDR1 KGHDR and CDR2 SFDVKD. V gave up 3 bases and J gave up 8 bases; unmatched junction bases: 11. CDR3 length: 15 residues. DNA of the CDR3: TGTGCCACCAGTGATGTACAGAACAGGGGAGGAGGCTACACCTTC. Its protein product is CATSDVQNRGGGYTF.

The V call is TRBV7-3, the J call TRBJ2-1; 9 bases align to TRBD2. V was pared by 5 bases and J by 5 bases, with 10 bases of the junction left unmatched. Germline CDR1 reads SGHTA; CDR2 reads FQGTGA. The CDR3 consists of 16 residues. The CDR3 here is CASSRAGGSSDNEQFF. The CDR3 nucleotides read TGTGCCAGCAGCCGAGCGGGGGGTTCCTCGGACAATGAGCAGTTCTTC.

Only one count was recorded for this clone. The genes are TRBV7-9 and TRBJ1-2; a possible D gene is TRBD1 (6 bases). Per the germline V gene, CDR1 is SEHNR and CDR2 is FQNEAQ (reference sequence). Trimming took 1 base from V and 5 from J, leaving 11 bases between them. The CDR3 length is 14 residues. Written as DNA, the CDR3 is TGTGCCAGCAGCTTAGGACAGGCGCGATATGGCTACACCTTC. Translating it yields CASSLGQARYGYTF. The variable domain in full, with the rest retrieved from reference TRBV7-9 and TRBJ1-2, is DTGVSQNPRHKITKRGQNVTFRCDPISEHNRLYWYRQTLGQGPEFLTYFQNEAQLEKSRLLSDRFSAERPKGSFSTLEIQRTEQGDSAMYLCASSLGQARYGYTFGSGTRLTVV.

This sequence joins TRBV24-1 and TRBJ1-4; the D gene is possibly TRBD1 (5 bases). This CDR3 has 11 amino acids. V lost 9 bases and J lost 13, with 14 bases in between. CDR1 is KGHDR and CDR2 is SFDVKD in the germline V gene. The CDR3 reads CATGSGGRLFF. CDR3 nucleotide sequence: TGTGCCACCGGCTCCGGGGGACGACTGTTTTTT.

This chain links TRBV27 with TRBJ2-7, with D unresolved. CDR1 MNHEY and CDR2 SMNVEV come from the germline V gene (reference sequence). V lost 5 bases to trimming and J lost 1 base, with 15 bases between them. The CDR3 loop spans 15 amino acids. CDR3 sequence (DNA): TGTGCCAGCAGTCCTGGCTGGGCCCCATCCTACGAGCAGTACTTC. This sequence encodes CASSPGWAPSYEQYF.

The chain links TRBV5-1 to TRBJ1-1; 8 nucleotides match TRBD1. The V and J ends lost 0 bases and 11 bases, in that order; junction bases with no gene match: 9. CDR1 SGHRS and CDR2 YFSETQ come from the germline V gene. The CDR3 length is 14 residues. This CDR3 reads CASSLGTGPDGAFF. Here the CDR3 DNA reads TGCGCCAGCAGCTTGGGGACAGGGCCGGACGGGGCTTTCTTT. Using reference TRBV5-1 and TRBJ1-1 for the parts outside the CDR3, the full variable domain is KAGVTQTPRYLIKTRGQQVTLSCSPISGHRSVSWYQQTPGQGLQFLFEYFSETQRNKGNFPGRFSGRQFSNSRSEMNVSTLELGDSALYLCASSLGTGPDGAFFGQGTRLTVV.

The J gene is TRBJ2-1, the V gene TRBV18; perhaps TRBD1 as D (6 bases). The V gene's germline CDR1 is KGHSH and CDR2 LQKENI. The CDR3 has 12 residues. V lost 4 bases to trimming and J lost 8 bases, with 9 bases between them. CDR3 region: CASSQSGDEQFF. For the CDR3, the DNA is TGTGCCAGCTCACAGTCAGGGGATGAGCAGTTCTTC.

J is TRBJ1-2 and V is TRBV7-9; TRBD1 matches at 7 bases. The V gene end was trimmed by 5 bases and the J gene end by 2 bases; junction bases not matched to a gene: 5. Germline CDR1 and CDR2: SEHNR and FQNEAQ (reference sequence). This CDR3 contains 14 residues. The CDR3 here is CASSPYRGNYGYTF. The CDR3 nucleotides are TGTGCCAGCAGCCCTTACAGGGGCAACTATGGCTACACCTTC.

The count of this clone is one. The gene calls are TRBV27 and TRBJ1-1; 7 positions agree with TRBD1. Germline CDR1 is MNHEY and CDR2 is SMNVEV (reference sequence). V shed 5 bases, J shed 0 bases, and the junction held 3 bases outside the gene matches. This CDR3 is 14 amino acids long. CDR3 sequence reads: CASSRGGMNTEAFF. CDR3 sequence (DNA): TGTGCCAGCAGTCGAGGGGGCATGAACACTGAAGCTTTCTTT.

This chain links TRBV28 with TRBJ1-4, with D possibly TRBD1 on 5 matching bases. The germline V and J ends were trimmed by 6 bases and 5 bases, with 13 bases remaining between them. The CDR3 sequence is 14 residues long. From germline, CDR1 is MDHEN and CDR2 SYDVKM. CDR3 coding DNA: TGTGCCAGCAGAGTAAGGGACTGGAATGAAAAACTGTTTTTT. It translates to CASRVRDWNEKLFF.

The chain recombines TRBV2 with TRBJ1-6; tentative D call: TRBD1 (5 bases). This CDR3 comprises 16 residues. V lost 6 bases to trimming and J lost 6 bases, with 18 bases between them. Per germline, CDR1 SNHLY and CDR2 FYNNEI. CDR3 nucleotides: TGTGCCAGCAGGGAGATGGGGGGAGGGAGTAATTCACCCCTCCACTTT. Protein product: CASREMGGGSNSPLHF.

V is TRBV11-3 and J is TRBJ2-1, with 7 bases aligning to TRBD1. V lost 4 bases to trimming and J lost 5 bases; unmatched junction nucleotides: 11. CDR1 and CDR2 from the germline V gene are SGHNT and YENEEA. The CDR3 spans 16 residues. The CDR3 loop is CASSSFFWDSDNEQFF. CDR3 DNA sequence: TGTGCCAGCAGCTCGTTCTTTTGGGACAGCGACAATGAGCAGTTCTTC.

V gene TRBV28 combines with J gene TRBJ1-2, with a weak D call TRBD1 (6 bases). The CDR3 runs 19 residues. Trimming removed 4 bases from V and 7 bases from J, with 31 bases in between. Germline loops: CDR1 MDHEN, CDR2 SYDVKM. The CDR3, as DNA: TGTGCCAGCAGTTCCCTCACCTCCCGGACAGAGAAGAGGTCCGGTGGCTACACCTTC. The encoded protein is CASSSLTSRTEKRSGGYTF.

The rearrangement uses TRBV4-2 and TRBJ1-2, with TRBD1 matching 7 bases. V dropped 0 bases and J dropped 8; count of bases not matched to a gene: 9. The CDR3 runs to 15 residues. Germline V gene data show CDR1 as LGHNA and CDR2 as YNFKEQ. CDR3 DNA: TGTGCCAGCAGCCAAGATCTAGCCAGGGGGAAAGGCTACACCTTC. It yields the protein CASSQDLARGKGYTF.

The chain combines TRBV6-5 with TRBJ1-2; D gene ambiguous. This CDR3 has 15 amino acids. With 1 base removed from V and 6 bases from J, the gap between germline ends came to 15 bases. Germline V gene lookup returns CDR1 MNHEY and CDR2 SVGAGI. CDR3 region: CASSYWRTSVNGYTF. The CDR3, as DNA: TGTGCCAGCAGTTACTGGAGGACCTCCGTAAATGGCTACACCTTC.

The chain uses TRBV2 and TRBJ2-3; a weak D match, TRBD1 (5 bases). The CDR3 totals 15 residues. V was clipped by 0 bases and J by 3 bases, with 10 bases between them. The germline V gene has CDR1 SNHLY and CDR2 FYNNEI. This CDR3 is CASSEARQSTDTQYF. The CDR3 DNA follows: TGTGCCAGCAGTGAAGCAAGACAGTCGACAGATACGCAGTATTTT. Full variable domain (outside the CDR3, taken from reference TRBV2 and TRBJ2-3): EPEVTQTPSHQVTQMGQEVILRCVPISNHLYFYWYRQILGQKVEFLVSFYNNEISEKSEIFDDQFSVERPDGSNFTLKIRSTKLEDSAMYFCASSEARQSTDTQYFGPGTRLTVL.

This clone is a singleton in its sample. The rearrangement links TRBV5-4 to TRBJ1-1, with a possible D match to TRBD1 (5 bases). Germline CDR1 and CDR2: SGHNT and YYREEE (reference sequence). The CDR3 loop spans 14 amino acids. V was clipped by 4 bases and J by 6 bases, with 16 bases between them. CDR3 sequence reads: CASSIRGGYAEAFF. The DNA for the CDR3 is TGTGCCAGCAGCATCCGGGGGGGGTACGCTGAAGCTTTCTTT.

The chain uses TRBV30 and TRBJ1-1; D is perhaps TRBD1 (5 bases). The CDR3 runs to 16 residues. V was clipped by 0 bases and J by 1 base, with 15 bases between them. Per germline, CDR1 GTSNPN and CDR2 SVGIG (reference sequence). CDR3 bases: TGTGCCTGGAGTGTACGGGGGATACGGCGGAACACTGAAGCTTTCTTT. It codes for CAWSVRGIRRNTEAFF.

This clone was seen more than once but under ten times. The genes are TRBV5-1 and TRBJ2-2; D gene unclear. With 2 bases removed from V and 6 bases from J, the gap between germline ends came to 2 bases. The CDR3 runs 11 residues. CDR1 and CDR2 from the germline V gene are SGHRS and YFSETQ. The CDR3 reads CASSFAGELFF. Written as DNA, the CDR3 is TGCGCCAGCAGCTTCGCCGGGGAGCTGTTTTTT.

V gene TRBV3-1 (or the pseudogene TRBV3-2) combines with J gene TRBJ1-1, with D uncertain. V dropped 2 bases and J dropped 0 bases, with 10 bases sitting between them. The CDR3 loop spans 15 amino acids. Per germline, CDR1 LGHDT and CDR2 YNNKEL (reference sequence). CDR3 bases: TGTGCCAGCAGCCAACTCAGGCTAATGAACACTGAAGCTTTCTTT. Its translation is CASSQLRLMNTEAFF.

The chain joins TRBV6-5 to TRBJ2-7; 11 nucleotides agree with TRBD1. After removal of 6 bases from V and 3 bases from J, the junction contained 7 bases not matched to a gene. Germline lookup yields CDR1 MNHEY and CDR2 SVGAGI. This CDR3 is built from 15 residues. CDR3 sequence: CASRLTGTGGYEQYF. The CDR3 region has the DNA TGTGCCAGCAGACTAACCGGGACAGGGGGCTACGAGCAGTACTTC.

The chain has TRBV9 and TRBJ2-3; D is ambiguous. The CDR3 has 14 amino acids. Germline V gene data show CDR1 as SGDLS and CDR2 as YYNGEE. Between the trimmed V and J ends, which lost 0 bases and 5 bases, there was a span of 10 bases. The CDR3 DNA follows: TGTGCCAGCAGCGTAGAAGTCCGCAGAGATACGCAGTATTTT. Protein product: CASSVEVRRDTQYF.

The gene calls are TRBV28 and TRBJ1-5; the match to TRBD1 covers 10 bases. CDR1 and CDR2 from the germline V gene are MDHEN and SYDVKM. J lost 7 bases, V lost 5 bases, and 5 bases had no gene match. CDR3 length: 14 amino acids. The CDR3 DNA sequence: TGTGCCAGCAGTATGGGACAGGGGAGGCAGCCCCAGCATTTT. Translated: CASSMGQGRQPQHF.

The CDR3 region is CASSPRRGDEKLFF. DNA of the CDR3: TGTGCCAGCAGCCCAAGGAGGGGAGATGAAAAACTGTTTTTT. The J gene is TRBJ1-4, the V gene TRBV7-9, with TRBD1 as a possible D gene (5 bases). Germline-derived CDR1 and CDR2 are SEHNR and FQNEAQ (reference sequence). The V end was cut by 5 bases, the J end by 6 bases, with 13 bases between. The CDR3 runs 14 residues.

The genes are TRBV11-2 and TRBJ2-3, with 12 bases matching TRBD2. Germline CDR1 is SGHAT and CDR2 is FQNNGV. This CDR3 contains 14 residues. Trimming removed 5 bases from V and 8 bases from J; junction bases left unmatched: 5. CDR3 DNA sequence: TGTGCCAGCAGCCGGATACTAGCGGGAGGTACGCAGTATTTT. Its translation is CASSRILAGGTQYF.

V and J are TRBV3-1 (or the pseudogene TRBV3-2) and TRBJ1-2; weak D call: TRBD1 (5 bases). V was trimmed by 0 bases and J by 6 bases, leaving 8 bases between them. The CDR3 loop spans 13 amino acids. Germline V gene data show CDR1 as LGHDT and CDR2 as YNNKEL (reference sequence). This CDR3 reads CASSQEGGDGYTF. In DNA, the CDR3 is TGTGCCAGCAGCCAAGAGGGGGGGGATGGCTACACCTTC.

This clone was found once. The gene calls are TRBV11-2 and TRBJ2-7; 7 bases match TRBD2. Germline V CDR1 and CDR2: SGHAT, FQNNGV. The CDR3 has 16 residues. V shed 0 bases and J 3 bases; nucleotides not matched to a gene: 8. CDR3 loop: CASSLDRGGTVYEQYF. The CDR3 DNA sequence: TGTGCCAGCAGCTTAGATCGGGGAGGGACTGTCTACGAGCAGTACTTC.

The rearrangement links TRBV29-1 to TRBJ1-2, with TRBD1 matching 8 bases. The CDR3 contains 14 residues. V dropped 7 bases and J dropped 5; count of bases not matched to a gene: 12. Germline CDR1 SQVTM, CDR2 ANQGSEA. CDR3 DNA: TGCAGCGACCTCTCTTGGACAGGGTGGTATGGCTACACCTTC. Protein sequence: CSDLSWTGWYGYTF. The whole variable domain, remainder taken from reference TRBV29-1 and TRBJ1-2, is SAVISQKPSRDICQRGTSLTIQCQVDSQVTMMFWYRQQPGQSLTLIATANQGSEATYESGFVIDKFPISRPNLTFSTLTVSNMSPEDSSIYLCSDLSWTGWYGYTFGSGTRLTVV.